This T cell receptor beta chain was recovered during a study of blood T cell repertoires in COVID-19. For the study at large: The cDNA or gDNA used as material had been derived from T cells, B-cell-depleted T cells, or PBMCs.

Clones were read by immunoSEQ multiplex PCR, and TCRdb kept only the in-frame ones, dropping some. The profile shows just over 95,000 clones, 80% to 85% of them singletons. Germline V CDR1 and CDR2: SGHTA, FQGTGA. Trimming took 5 bases from V and 7 from J, leaving 18 bases between them. This CDR3 contains 15 residues. This clone was observed a handful of times. The receptor was derived from a man aged 60-69 years with acute or convalescent COVID-19. The chain carries TRBV7-3 and TRBJ2-1; possibly TRBD1 for D (7 bases). The sequencing input was peripheral blood. CDR3 amino acids: CASSQDGSGGNEQFF. CDR3 nucleotides: TGTGCCAGCAGCCAGGACGGCTCAGGGGGGAATGAGCAGTTCTTC.